This TCR beta chain was identified in a study of T cell repertoires in cytomegalovirus infection (dated by TCRdb to about 2019). Context from the whole study: Peptide stimulations targeted recently identified HLA-C-restricted CMV epitopes, whose presentation resists viral immunomodulation, together with well-studied HLA-B-restricted epitopes. Donor HLA type was relevant to the analysis, as public TCR beta signatures indicated carriage of CMV infection together with the matching HLA type. Summary of the overall study and its limitations: In both this cohort and an independent cohort of 350 to 400 donors, the cumulative frequency of public TCR beta family members distinguished carriers of CMV infection plus the relevant HLA type. The ex vivo response was dominated by HLA-C-restricted CMV-specific TCR beta clonotypes, and the single most frequent clonotype in two of eight donors was supplied by these HLA-C-restricted clonotypes.

The treatment or condition label, as the study defines it: in vitro stimulation with specific CMV peptide epitopes to enrich CMV-specific T cells. The instrument was an Illumina HiSeq 1500. TCRdb trimmed the raw reads at Q25, called clones with MiXCR and kept productive beta chains. Rows are unified per CDR3 protein, each entry keeping the most common DNA and genes. The sample table holds nearly 700,000 distinct CDR3 sequences, of which around a third were seen once. Over 15% of the sample is held by the ten biggest clonotypes. This clonotype has only a few counts. It has no known antigen specificity. Within one base of it there is no much larger clone, and no base qualities were kept. Sequencing was performed on cultured PBMCs, taken from culture after CMV antigen stimulation. This clonotype was obtained from a human donor in good health (CMV status not recorded). Some clones in this sample may be carry-over from other donors' samples.

The CDR3 loop reads CASSNDRSYGYTF. The DNA sequence reads TGTGCCAGCAGCAATGACAGGTCCTATGGCTACACCTTC. Recombination connected TRBV7-2 to TRBJ1-2, with TRBD1 as a weak D call on 6 bases. V loses 5 bases of germline sequence and J loses 4 bases, and the interval between the two ends is 11 bases. Taken from cysteine to phenylalanine, the CDR3 has 13 residues. Here the CDR3 DNA is all that survives: 39 bases in frame from base 1. CDR1 and CDR2 (SGHTA, FQGNSA) derive from the germline V gene. Outside the CDR3, residues come from the reference TRBV7-2 and TRBJ1-2 proteins, so the full variable domain is: GAGVSQSPSNKVTEKGKDVELRCDPISGHTALYWYRQSLGQGLEFLIYFQGNSAPDKSGLPSDRFSAERTGGSVSTLTIQRTQQEDSAVYLCASSNDRSYGYTFGSGTRLTVV.